A single sample gave rise to the 5 T cell receptor beta chains below, sequenced in a study of blood T cells in healthy people across ages (dated by TCRdb to between 2014 and 2017). Libraries came from 5' RACE. TCRdb records Illumina HiSeq 2500 as the sequencer. A second PCR of 7 to 11 cycles was run with a J-beta primer mix and a sample-barcoded 5' primer. TCRdb passed the public sequencing reads through fastp at Q25 and MiXCR, retaining productive beta sequences. Each CDR3 protein gets just one entry, which takes the most common genes and DNA from the rows behind it. This sample gives about 830,000 distinct CDR3 sequences in total; 55% to 75% of them show up just once. The ten biggest clones cover roughly 22% of the sample. Material: blood. These receptors all stem from a man aged 30 to 39 in good health.

The sample holds a few counts of this clonotype. The chain couples TRBV20-1 to TRBJ2-5; possibly TRBD1 or TRBD2 for D (5 bases each). Trimming shortened V by 3 bases and J by 2 bases, and 16 bases separated the two germline ends. This CDR3 is built from 15 residues. CDR1 DFQATT and CDR2 SNEGSKA come from the germline V gene (reference sequence). The CDR3 sequence: CSASDGAQGQETQYF. The CDR3 nucleotides are TGCAGTGCTAGTGACGGGGCCCAGGGTCAAGAGACCCAGTACTTC.

The rearrangement uses TRBV28 and TRBJ2-4; D uncertain. Per germline, CDR1 MDHEN and CDR2 SYDVKM. The CDR3 is 16 amino acids. Deletions cut 1 base from V and 0 bases from J, with 10 bases between. This chain's CDR3 is CASSLSVLRAKNIQYF. CDR3 nucleotide sequence: TGTGCCAGCAGTTTATCCGTTCTACGAGCCAAAAACATTCAGTACTTC. Full variable domain (rest looked up from reference TRBV28 and TRBJ2-4): DVKVTQSSRYLVKRTGEKVFLECVQDMDHENMFWYRQDPGLGLRLIYFSYDVKMKEKGDIPEGYSVSREKKERFSLILESASTNQTSMYLCASSLSVLRAKNIQYFGAGTRLSVL.

The rearrangement uses TRBV29-1 and TRBJ2-3; 11 bases are a match to TRBD2. Trimming at V came to 4 bases and at J to 3 bases, leaving 3 bases not matched to a gene. The CDR3 runs to 14 residues. From germline, CDR1 is SQVTM and CDR2 ANQGSEA. The CDR3 nucleotides read TGCAGCGTTGCCCGACTAGCGGGGACAGATACGCAGTATTTT. Protein product: CSVARLAGTDTQYF.

This chain connects TRBV2 to TRBJ2-7, with 13 bases aligning to TRBD2. V dropped 4 bases and J dropped 8; count of bases not matched to a gene: 5. The germline V gene encodes CDR1 SNHLY and CDR2 FYNNEI. This CDR3 is 14 amino acids long. CDR3 sequence: CASSVGTSGKKQYF. CDR3 sequence (DNA): TGTGCCAGCAGTGTCGGGACTAGCGGGAAGAAGCAGTACTTC.

The chain uses TRBV4-3 and TRBJ2-1, with D possibly TRBD2 on 6 matching bases. Judging by the DNA end, TRBJ2-7 fits better; the J call may be wrong. The germline gives CDR1 LGHNA, CDR2 YSLEER. This CDR3 has 17 residues. For the CDR3, the DNA is TGCGCCAGCAGCCAAGGGGCCACTAGCCAGAATTACAATGAGCAGTACTTC. Residues: CASSQGATSQNYNEQYF.